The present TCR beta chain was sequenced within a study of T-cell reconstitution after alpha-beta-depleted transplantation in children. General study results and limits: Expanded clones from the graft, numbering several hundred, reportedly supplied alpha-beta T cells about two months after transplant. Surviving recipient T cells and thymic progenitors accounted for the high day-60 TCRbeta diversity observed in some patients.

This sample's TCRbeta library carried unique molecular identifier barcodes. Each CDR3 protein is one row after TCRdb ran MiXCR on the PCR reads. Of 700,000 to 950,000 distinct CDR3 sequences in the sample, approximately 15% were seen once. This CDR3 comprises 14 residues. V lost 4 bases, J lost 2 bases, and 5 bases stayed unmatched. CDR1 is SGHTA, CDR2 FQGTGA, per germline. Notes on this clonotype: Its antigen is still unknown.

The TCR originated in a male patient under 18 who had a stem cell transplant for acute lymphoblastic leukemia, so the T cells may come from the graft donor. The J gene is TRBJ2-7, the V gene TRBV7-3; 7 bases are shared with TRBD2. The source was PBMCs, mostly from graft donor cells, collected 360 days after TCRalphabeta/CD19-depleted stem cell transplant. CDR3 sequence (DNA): TGTGCCAGCAGCTCCTCTAGCGGACCCTACGAGCAGTACTTC. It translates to CASSSSSGPYEQYF.